These 11 T cell receptor beta chains came from one sample sequenced in a study of graft-versus-host responses after intestinal transplantation. Here immunoSEQ multiplex PCR was the method, and the copy in TCRdb shows in-frame clones only, minus some. The table lists over 100,000 clones, approximately 95% of them singletons, with over 0.1% in the top ten. No antigen has been identified for these receptors. This specimen consisted of unstimulated CD4+ T cells sorted from spleen or lymph node cells, obtained before intestinal transplant. Receptors originate from a human donor who received an intestinal transplant.

The rearrangement links TRBV6-5 to TRBJ2-7, with 8 bases aligning to TRBD1. This CDR3 has 13 residues. The V segment lost 5 bases and the J segment 7 bases; nucleotides outside the gene matches: 7. Per the germline V gene, CDR1 is MNHEY and CDR2 is SVGAGI. The CDR3, as DNA: TGTGCCAGCAGTGTGGACAGGGTTGGGGAGCAGTACTTC. It codes for CASSVDRVGEQYF.

The genes are TRBV18 and TRBJ2-7, with TRBD2 matching 8 bases. V lost 3 bases, J lost 2 bases, and 12 bases stayed unmatched. CDR3 length: 17 amino acids. Germline V lookup: CDR1 KGHSH, CDR2 LQKENI. In nucleotides, the CDR3 is TGTGCCAGCTCACCGAACCATCGAGATAGCGGGGCCTACGAGCAGTACTTC. This encodes CASSPNHRDSGAYEQYF.

The V gene is TRBV28, the J gene TRBJ2-1, with TRBD2 as a possible D gene (6 bases). CDR1 and CDR2 (germline): MDHEN, SYDVKM. The length of the CDR3 is 13 residues. Trimming left V 0 bases short and J 7 bases short, with 7 bases between. The CDR3 reads CASSLWGGNEQFF. Written as DNA, the CDR3 is TGTGCCAGCAGTTTATGGGGGGGAAATGAGCAGTTCTTC.

The chain uses TRBV9 and TRBJ2-7, with D perhaps matching TRBD2 (6 bases). CDR3 size: 14 residues. V gave up 4 bases and J gave up 2 bases, with 13 bases separating them. The germline V gene encodes CDR1 SGDLS and CDR2 YYNGEE. The chain's CDR3 is CASSRGGAAYEQYF. CDR3 DNA: TGTGCCAGCAGCCGGGGCGGGGCTGCCTACGAGCAGTACTTC.

J is TRBJ1-1 and V is TRBV6-1; D ambiguous. The CDR3 has 17 amino acids. The germline CDR1 and CDR2 sequences are MNHNS and SASEGT. V was pared by 4 bases and J by 4 bases, with 22 bases between. CDR3 sequence: CASSGFVVLAVSTEAFF. CDR3 sequence (DNA): TGTGCCAGCAGTGGATTCGTAGTCCTTGCGGTGAGCACTGAAGCTTTCTTT.

The chain combines TRBV6-1 with TRBJ1-1; D not resolved. V dropped 6 bases and J dropped 3 bases, with 8 bases sitting between them. The CDR3 totals 12 residues. Per germline, CDR1 MNHNS and CDR2 SASEGT. The CDR3 region has the DNA TGTGCCAGCAGAGAACGGGACACTGAAGCTTTCTTT. This gives the protein CASRERDTEAFF.

The chain is built from TRBV12-5 and TRBJ2-3; the match to TRBD1 covers 10 bases. The CDR3 covers 15 residues. Trimming cost V 5 bases and J 1 base; bases outside gene matches: 3. CDR1 is LGHNT, CDR2 FRNRAP, per germline. The CDR3 region has the DNA TGTGCTAGTGGTACCGGGACAGGGGGCACAGATACGCAGTATTTT. Translation: CASGTGTGGTDTQYF.

The chain uses TRBV7-2 and TRBJ1-5, with a possible D match to TRBD1 (6 bases). Between the trimmed V and J ends, which lost 4 bases and 3 bases, there was a span of 13 bases. The CDR3 is made up of 15 amino acids. The germline V gene has CDR1 SGHTA and CDR2 FQGNSA. CDR3 residues: CASSSRGQHNQPQHF. DNA of the CDR3: TGTGCCAGCAGCTCCCGAGGACAGCACAATCAGCCCCAGCATTTT.

About this clone itself: The same CDR3 also results from other DNA sequences found in this sample. This rearrangement joins TRBV18 to TRBJ1-1, with unresolved D. Germline CDR1 is KGHSH and CDR2 is LQKENI. The V gene lost 2 bases and the J gene lost 0 bases, with 7 bases spanning the gap. The length of the CDR3 is 14 residues. CDR3 sequence (DNA): TGTGCCAGCTCACCAGATCGGATGAACACTGAAGCTTTCTTT. Protein sequence: CASSPDRMNTEAFF.

J is TRBJ1-2 and V is TRBV5-4, with D unresolved. V dropped 4 bases and J dropped 7 bases, with 20 bases sitting between them. The CDR3 is 15 amino acids. Germline CDR1 is SGHNT and CDR2 is YYREEE (reference sequence). The CDR3 nucleotides are TGTGCCAGCAGCCCCTTACGGGAAGTCTTGGGTGGCTACACCTTC. This encodes CASSPLREVLGGYTF.

The gene calls are TRBV5-1 and TRBJ1-4; D possibly corresponds to TRBD1 (6 bases). Germline values: CDR1 SGHRS, CDR2 YFSETQ. The CDR3 covers 14 residues. The germline V and J ends were trimmed by 0 bases and 8 bases, with 11 bases remaining between them. CDR3 DNA sequence: TGCGCCAGCAGCTTGGACAGGGTAGGGGAAAAACTGTTTTTT. The encoded protein is CASSLDRVGEKLFF.